These T cell receptor beta chains were read from a single sample in a study of Ad26.COV2.S vaccination and SARS-CoV-2 variants. Assay: immunoSEQ multiplex PCR; the TCRdb copy retains only in-frame clones and omits some. This table holds roughly 400,000 clones, around nine tenths found once. This sample comprised peripheral blood, obtained in a trial of Ad26.COV2.S vaccine versus placebo. These receptors came from a person aged 18-65 years who received the Ad26.COV2.S COVID-19 vaccine or a placebo. The CDR3 runs from the conserved cysteine through the conserved F or W. Fields, in order: CDR3 length, V gene, D gene, J gene, clone size, CDR3 protein. D genes are given only for firm matches. The size of a clone is reported for some rows only, either as once, few or many, or as a class for expanded clones.

16,TRBV3-1/TRBV3-2,.,TRBJ2-3,.,CASRRSSPKGTDTQYF
14,TRBV14,TRBD1,TRBJ2-7,.,CASSPTGGYYEQYF
12,TRBV29-1,.,TRBJ2-7,few,CSVADGVYEQYF
14,TRBV6-2/TRBV6-3,TRBD2,TRBJ2-7,.,CASSTGTSSYEQYF
16,TRBV4-2,TRBD2,TRBJ2-1,.,CASSYGDLAGGNEQFF
17,TRBV18,TRBD1,TRBJ1-3,.,CASSPGVQGASGNTIYF
15,TRBV4-1,.,TRBJ2-5,once,CASSQAGRQQETQYF
18,TRBV5-1,TRBD1,TRBJ1-2,once,CASSREPGQGASNYGYTF
15,TRBV10-2,TRBD2,TRBJ2-1,.,CASTWGGTALNEQFF
15,TRBV24-1,TRBD1,TRBJ2-2,.,CATSTTGSDTGELFF
13,TRBV7-2,TRBD1,TRBJ2-5,.,CASSGDREETQYF
13,TRBV30,.,TRBJ1-2,.,CAWSTTFNYGYTF
13,TRBV3-1/TRBV3-2,.,TRBJ2-7,.,CASSIFGTYEQYF
13,TRBV11-2,.,TRBJ1-1,.,CASSFGERVEAFF
14,TRBV28,.,TRBJ2-1,.,CASSFTGGGSEQFF
16,TRBV24-1,.,TRBJ1-5,few,CATSERGTDSNQPQHF
16,TRBV4-1,.,TRBJ1-4,.,CASSQVSGREYEKLFF
11,TRBV20-1,.,TRBJ1-2,.,CSAPRVYGYTF
14,TRBV2,TRBD1,TRBJ2-7,.,CASSETGVSYEQYF
15,TRBV20-1,TRBD1,TRBJ2-1,.,CSASWPTGAGHEQFF
11,TRBV12-3/TRBV12-4,.,TRBJ2-1,.,CASSLSNEQFF
11,TRBV30,.,TRBJ1-2,.,CAWTPNYGYTF
15,TRBV14,TRBD1,TRBJ2-5,.,CASSKGTGNGETQYF
15,TRBV4-2,TRBD2,TRBJ2-7,.,CASSPRLAGSYEQYF
16,TRBV3-1/TRBV3-2,.,TRBJ2-4,.,CASSWGRALDKNIQYF
13,TRBV19,TRBD1,TRBJ2-7,.,CASSGQGGHEQYF
14,TRBV2,.,TRBJ1-1,.,CASSERGLATEAFF
15,TRBV30,TRBD1,TRBJ1-5,few,CAWAYPDREHQPQHF
15,TRBV5-1,TRBD1,TRBJ2-2,many,CASSLPGGYTGELFF
18,TRBV12-2,.,TRBJ2-1,.,CARGGGIFRVGRCNEQFF
13,TRBV4-1,.,TRBJ2-7,.,CASSQAQGYEQYF
15,TRBV11-3,TRBD2,TRBJ2-2,.,CASSLSGSNTGELFF
14,TRBV29-1,TRBD2,TRBJ2-3,.,CSVAGGRDTDTQYF
15,TRBV11-2,.,TRBJ1-6,.,CASSRYAGQGSPLHF
14,TRBV11-2,TRBD2,TRBJ2-3,.,CASSLAGGPDTQYF
16,TRBV9,TRBD2,TRBJ2-5,once,CASSPSSGRSRETQYF
15,TRBV29-1,.,TRBJ2-3,.,CSVERNGRGTDTQYF
12,TRBV12-3/TRBV12-4,.,TRBJ2-3,.,CASSPNTDTQYF
14,TRBV5-4,.,TRBJ1-1,.,CASSPDSYIREAFF
15,TRBV7-2,TRBD1,TRBJ2-7,.,CASSLNGQGWDEQYF
14,TRBV24-1,.,TRBJ2-5,.,CATSPRGSEETQYF
14,TRBV28,.,TRBJ1-4,.,CASRPGGGLQKLFF
14,TRBV27,TRBD1,TRBJ2-3,.,CASSLQGASDTQYF
14,TRBV24-1,.,TRBJ1-3,.,CATSDPLIGNTIYF
15,TRBV28,TRBD2,TRBJ2-3,.,CASPPREGVADTQYF
13,TRBV13,.,TRBJ2-7,.,CASSLVGLYEQYF
13,TRBV28,.,TRBJ1-1,.,CASSFGLNTEAFF
15,TRBV18,.,TRBJ2-7,.,CASSSQGAGGYEQYF
13,TRBV30,TRBD1,TRBJ1-1,once,CAYRGGMNTEAFF
15,TRBV6-6,.,TRBJ2-5,.,CASSYADGGQETQYF
18,TRBV11-2,TRBD2,TRBJ2-5,.,CASSAVSSGRTSRETQYF
18,TRBV28,TRBD2,TRBJ2-7,.,CANHRSGTSGTVSYEQYF
15,TRBV6-5,.,TRBJ2-6,.,CASGRVESGANVLTF
15,TRBV28,.,TRBJ2-3,.,CASSLGPTSTDTQYF
14,TRBV5-6,TRBD1,TRBJ1-2,.,CASSSYRGNYGYTF